This T cell receptor beta chain was captured in a study of OX40 agonist ivuxolimab in advanced cancers. Germline CDR1 is SGHAT and CDR2 is FQDESV (reference sequence). This CDR3 contains 15 residues. V lost 5 bases to trimming and J lost 8 bases, with 19 bases between them. Generated by immunoSEQ multiplex PCR, the TCRdb table keeps only in-frame clones and is missing some. The sample has around 41,000 clones, around 89% seen once. The sample here was CD4+ or CD8+ T cells sorted from blood, taken in a trial of the OX40 agonist ivuxolimab. This sequence joins TRBV11-1 and TRBJ2-1; D gene ambiguous. The receptor was isolated from an adult with an advanced solid tumor such as melanoma, head and neck, liver or kidney cancer. CDR3 in DNA: TGTGCCAGCAGCCCCGAACACCCGGTTTGGGATGAGCAGTTCTTC. Protein: CASSPEHPVWDEQFF.